The clone carrying this T cell receptor (beta chain) was counted between two and nine times. Its antigen is not identified. Alongside a J-beta primer mix, a sample-barcoded 5' primer served in a second PCR lasting 7 to 11 cycles. TCRdb recomputed calls from the 5' RACE reads with MiXCR, one row per CDR3 protein. Of 550,000 to 750,000 distinct CDR3 sequences in the sample, around 21% are singletons; the top ten hold roughly 3.7%. These data originate in a study of blood T cells in healthy people across ages. Study overall: Per every two T cells, about one barcoded beta molecule was captured by template switching. Overall study results and limits: Considered underestimates were the diversity estimates obtained from one million T cells. Relative to aged donors, long-lived donors carried more naive CD4+ cells and displayed higher diversity. Nothing was known about donor CMV status, and this possibly confounded expanded clonotype changes.

The CDR3 runs to 14 residues. Germline values: CDR1 DFQATT, CDR2 SNEGSKA (reference sequence). V lost 3 bases and J lost 8; bases outside the gene matches: 5. Sample: blood. The chain couples TRBV20-1 to TRBJ1-4; 11 nucleotides agree with TRBD1. The source of this sequence is a man between 70 and 80 years old in good health. DNA for the CDR3: TGCAGTGCTAGTCTCGGGACAGGGGGGGAAAAACTGTTTTTT. It specifies CSASLGTGGEKLFF.